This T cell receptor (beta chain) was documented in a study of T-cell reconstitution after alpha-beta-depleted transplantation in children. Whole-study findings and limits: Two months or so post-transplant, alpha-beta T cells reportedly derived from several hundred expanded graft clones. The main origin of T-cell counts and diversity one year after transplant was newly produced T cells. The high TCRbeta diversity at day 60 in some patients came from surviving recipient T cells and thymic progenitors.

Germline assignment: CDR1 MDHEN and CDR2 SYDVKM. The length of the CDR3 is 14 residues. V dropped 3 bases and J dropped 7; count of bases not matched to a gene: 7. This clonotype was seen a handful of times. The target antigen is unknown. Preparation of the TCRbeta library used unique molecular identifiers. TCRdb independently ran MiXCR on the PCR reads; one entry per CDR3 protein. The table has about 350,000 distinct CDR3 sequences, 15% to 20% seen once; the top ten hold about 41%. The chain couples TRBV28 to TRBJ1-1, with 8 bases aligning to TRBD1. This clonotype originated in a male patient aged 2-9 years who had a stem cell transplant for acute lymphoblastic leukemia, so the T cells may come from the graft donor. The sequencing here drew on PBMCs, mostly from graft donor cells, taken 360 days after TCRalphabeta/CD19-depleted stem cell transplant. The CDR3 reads CASSFRGRLGEAFF. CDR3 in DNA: TGTGCCAGCAGTTTCAGGGGGCGCTTGGGTGAAGCTTTCTTT.